This TCR beta chain was found in a study of T-cell reconstitution after alpha-beta-depleted transplantation in children. Using unique molecular identifiers, the investigators prepared the TCRbeta library. TCRdb ran MiXCR on the PCR reads and lists one entry per CDR3 protein. The sample shows around 670,000 distinct CDR3 sequences, about an eighth of them seen only once. Looked up from germline, CDR1 is SGHRS and CDR2 is YFSETQ. The V and J ends lost 2 bases and 7 bases, in that order; junction bases with no gene match: 11. The CDR3 totals 15 residues. This material consisted of PBMCs, taken before TCRalphabeta/CD19-depleted stem cell transplant. V and J are TRBV5-1 and TRBJ2-7; TRBD2 aligns across 8 bases. The clonotype was recovered from a girl aged 2 to 10 with congenital amegakaryocytic thrombocytopenia, due to receive a stem cell transplant. CDR3 DNA sequence: TGCGCCAGCAGCTTTGGGGGAGCGGGAGCTGAGGAGCAGTACTTC. Translation gives CASSFGGAGAEEQYF.